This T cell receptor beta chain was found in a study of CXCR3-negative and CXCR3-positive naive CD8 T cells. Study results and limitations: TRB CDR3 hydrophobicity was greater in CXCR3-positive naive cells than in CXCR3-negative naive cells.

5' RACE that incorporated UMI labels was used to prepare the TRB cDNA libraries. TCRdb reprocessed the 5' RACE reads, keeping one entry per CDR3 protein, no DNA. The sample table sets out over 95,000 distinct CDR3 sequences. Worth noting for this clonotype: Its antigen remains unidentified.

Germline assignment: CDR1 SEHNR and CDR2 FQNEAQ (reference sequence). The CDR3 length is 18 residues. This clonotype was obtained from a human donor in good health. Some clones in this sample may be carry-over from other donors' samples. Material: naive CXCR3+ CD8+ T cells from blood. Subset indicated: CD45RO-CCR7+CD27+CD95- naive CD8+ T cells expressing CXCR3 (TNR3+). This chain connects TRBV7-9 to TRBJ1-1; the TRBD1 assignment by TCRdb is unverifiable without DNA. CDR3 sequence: CASSSPSGQPTRNTEAFF. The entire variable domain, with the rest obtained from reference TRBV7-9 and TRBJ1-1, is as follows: DTGVSQNPRHKITKRGQNVTFRCDPISEHNRLYWYRQTLGQGPEFLTYFQNEAQLEKSRLLSDRFSAERPKGSFSTLEIQRTEQGDSAMYLCASSSPSGQPTRNTEAFFGQGTRLTVV.